The 2 T cell receptor beta chains below all came from one sample that was sequenced in a study of blood T cell repertoires in COVID-19 (dated by TCRdb to between 2020 and 2021). Libraries were made using the immunoSEQ multiplex PCR assay. TCRdb carries this immuneACCESS record with in-frame sequences only. Its versions omit some clonotypes, under half of them owing to an unresolved V gene in the studies checked, with the rest unexplained. The sample yields roughly 250,000 clones; more than 85% were counted once. Roughly 1.7% of the sample belongs to the ten largest clones. The source material was PBMCs or T cells enriched from blood (not recorded which). The source of these receptors is a woman aged 45-65 years who had recovered from COVID-19.

The chain couples TRBV9 to TRBJ1-1; weak D call: TRBD1 (5 bases). In germline, CDR1 is SGDLS, CDR2 YYNGEE. The CDR3 has 17 residues. V was cut by 3 bases and J by 3 bases, with 21 bases left in between. CDR3 in amino acids: CASSGGTGSRLDTEAFF. The CDR3 region has the DNA TGTGCCAGCAGCGGCGGGACGGGCAGCAGATTGGACACTGAAGCTTTCTTT.

CDR3 DNA sequence: TGTGCCAGCAGTTCCGATTTAGCGGGAGCAAACACCGGGGAGCTGTTTTTT. Amino acid sequence: CASSSDLAGANTGELFF. The rearrangement links TRBV27 to TRBJ2-2, with 9 bases lining up with TRBD2. This CDR3 contains 17 residues. Germline lookup yields CDR1 MNHEY and CDR2 SMNVEV (reference sequence). After removal of 4 bases from V and 2 bases from J, the junction contained 8 bases not matched to a gene.